Listed below are T cell receptor beta chains from one sample, sequenced in a study of blood T cell repertoires in COVID-19. Assay: immunoSEQ multiplex PCR; the TCRdb copy retains only in-frame clones and omits some. The sample includes some 65,000 clones, 90% of them seen just once. Input material: peripheral blood. The receptors were sampled from a man aged 50-59 years with COVID-19, enrolled during active disease. CDR3s include the opening cysteine and the closing phenylalanine or tryptophan. D genes are given only for firm matches. Clone size, where shown, is once, few, many, or a class for clones that have expanded.

v_call,j_call,clone_size,d_call,cdr3_length,cdr3_aa,cdr3_nt
TRBV3-1/TRBV3-2,TRBJ2-7,.,TRBD2,14,CASSSGAGAYEQYF,TGTGCCAGCAGCTCAGGAGCGGGGGCCTACGAGCAGTACTTC
TRBV5-6,TRBJ2-3,.,.,13,CASSLSSGDTQYF,TGTGCCAGCAGCCTATCGAGCGGGGATACGCAGTATTTT
TRBV29-1,TRBJ2-5,.,.,15,CSVAGAGRPQETQYF,TGCAGCGTTGCCGGTGCGGGGCGACCTCAAGAGACCCAGTACTTC
TRBV19,TRBJ1-5,.,TRBD1,15,CASSQGAEGNQPQHF,TGTGCCAGTAGCCAGGGGGCCGAAGGCAATCAGCCCCAGCATTTT
TRBV5-1,TRBJ1-2,once,.,15,CASSLGRTDNYGYTF,TGCGCCAGCAGCTTGGGGAGGACAGATAACTATGGCTACACCTTC
TRBV19,TRBJ1-2,.,.,13,CASRETGNYGYTF,TGTGCCAGTAGGGAAACAGGAAACTATGGCTACACCTTC
TRBV19,TRBJ1-1,.,TRBD1,14,CASIPGTGPSEAFF,TGTGCCAGTATCCCCGGGACAGGACCCAGTGAAGCTTTCTTT
TRBV11-3,TRBJ2-1,.,TRBD2,15,CASSFGGSSYNEQFF,TGTGCCAGCAGCTTTGGCGGGAGCTCTTACAATGAGCAGTTCTTC
TRBV2,TRBJ1-2,.,.,16,CASSEVYRITNYGYTF,TGTGCCAGCAGTGAAGTATACAGGATTACTAACTATGGCTACACCTTC
TRBV6-5,TRBJ2-3,.,.,16,CASSSLAVRPTDTQYF,TGTGCCAGCAGTTCCTTAGCGGTCCGCCCCACAGATACGCAGTATTTT
TRBV6-6,TRBJ1-4,.,.,14,CASSYEGRREKLFF,TGTGCCAGCAGTTACGAGGGGAGGCGAGAAAAACTGTTTTTT
TRBV2,TRBJ1-6,.,.,13,CASRGFGRSPLHF,TGTGCCAGCCGGGGTTTTGGGAGGTCACCCCTCCACTTT
TRBV5-5,TRBJ2-2,.,TRBD1,16,CASSLGQGVRTGELFF,TGTGCCAGCAGCTTGGGACAGGGGGTAAGGACCGGGGAGCTGTTTTTT
TRBV19,TRBJ2-1,.,TRBD2,13,CAIGLAGVHEQFF,TGTGCCATAGGACTAGCGGGAGTCCATGAGCAGTTCTTC
TRBV6-2/TRBV6-3,TRBJ2-3,.,TRBD2,16,CASSYSTSGSTDTQYF,TGTGCCAGCAGTTACTCGACTAGCGGGAGCACAGATACGCAGTATTTT
TRBV5-6,TRBJ2-1,.,TRBD2,16,CASSLMTSGKYNEQFF,TGTGCCAGCAGCTTGATGACTAGCGGGAAGTACAATGAGCAGTTCTTC
TRBV6-2/TRBV6-3,TRBJ1-2,.,.,12,CASSGQYYGYTF,TGTGCCAGCAGTGGGCAGTACTATGGCTACACCTTC
TRBV6-1,TRBJ2-2,.,TRBD1,17,CASSAMRGRGNPGELFF,TGTGCCAGCAGTGCAATGAGGGGGCGAGGGAATCCCGGGGAGCTGTTTTTT
TRBV7-9,TRBJ2-5,.,.,13,CASSARVRETQYF,TGTGCCAGCAGCGCGCGGGTAAGAGAGACCCAGTACTTC
TRBV3-1/TRBV3-2,TRBJ2-2,.,TRBD2,17,CASSFRGTSGYTGELFF,TGTGCCAGCAGCTTCCGTGGGACTAGCGGGTACACCGGGGAGCTGTTTTTT
TRBV18,TRBJ1-1,.,.,13,CASSPIGTTEAFF,TGTGCCAGCTCACCCATCGGGACAACCGAAGCTTTCTTT
TRBV29-1,TRBJ1-1,few,.,11,CSVGNRVDAFF,TGCAGCGTTGGTAACAGGGTTGACGCTTTCTTT
TRBV4-2,TRBJ1-2,.,TRBD1,16,CASSPGWDRVSGGYTF,TGTGCCAGCAGCCCCGGATGGGACAGGGTATCGGGTGGCTACACCTTC
TRBV9,TRBJ1-2,.,.,15,CASSVEAGRNYGYTF,TGTGCCAGCAGCGTAGAGGCAGGAAGAAACTATGGCTACACCTTC
TRBV6-5,TRBJ1-1,.,.,13,CASRQESNTEAFF,TGTGCCAGCAGACAGGAGTCGAACACTGAAGCTTTCTTT
TRBV25-1,TRBJ1-4,.,.,13,CASSDRGEEKLFF,TGTGCCAGCAGTGACAGGGGCGAGGAAAAACTGTTTTTT
TRBV28,TRBJ1-5,few,.,14,CASSLRSGRRPQHF,TGTGCCAGCAGTTTAAGATCAGGTCGACGGCCCCAGCATTTT
TRBV19,TRBJ2-6,.,TRBD1,17,CASSIGGQGAGANVLTF,TGTGCCAGTAGTATAGGGGGACAGGGGGCTGGGGCCAACGTCCTGACTTTC
TRBV6-1,TRBJ2-1,.,TRBD2,16,CASSEMSAGTYNEQFF,TGTGCCAGCAGTGAAATGTCAGCGGGAACCTACAATGAGCAGTTCTTC
TRBV13,TRBJ1-2,.,.,13,CASSLEQDYGYTF,TGTGCCAGCAGCTTAGAGCAGGACTATGGCTACACCTTC
TRBV10-3,TRBJ1-3,.,TRBD1,14,CAIRGTASGNTIYF,TGTGCCATCAGAGGGACAGCGTCTGGAAACACCATATATTTT
TRBV7-9,TRBJ2-5,.,.,17,CASSLEQDLRGGETQYF,TGTGCCAGCAGCTTAGAGCAGGACCTTAGGGGCGGAGAGACCCAGTACTTC
TRBV30,TRBJ1-1,.,TRBD1,14,CAWRDRSRGEEAFF,TGTGCCTGGAGGGACAGGTCCAGGGGGGAGGAAGCTTTCTTT
TRBV3-1/TRBV3-2,TRBJ1-1,.,TRBD1,15,CASSPSMTGDTEAFF,TGTGCCAGCAGCCCTTCCATGACAGGGGACACTGAAGCTTTCTTT
TRBV5-1,TRBJ2-7,.,.,13,CATMDCPLYEQYF,TGCGCCACCATGGACTGTCCTCTCTACGAGCAGTACTTC
TRBV5-1,TRBJ1-1,.,TRBD1,16,CASSLGDRELSTEAFF,TGCGCCAGCAGCTTGGGGGACAGGGAGTTAAGCACTGAAGCTTTCTTT
TRBV5-1,TRBJ2-2,once,.,16,CASSLGPSGFSGELFF,TGCGCCAGCAGCTTGGGACCCTCAGGGTTCAGCGGGGAGCTGTTTTTT
TRBV24-1,TRBJ2-7,.,TRBD2,14,CATSAGRAPYEQYF,TGTGCCACCAGTGCCGGGAGGGCCCCCTACGAGCAGTACTTC
TRBV30,TRBJ2-7,few,TRBD2,16,CAWSVISTSGLGEQYF,TGTGCCTGGAGTGTAATTTCGACTAGCGGCCTGGGGGAGCAGTACTTC
TRBV28,TRBJ2-1,.,TRBD2,16,CASSLGTSGPYNEQFF,TGTGCCAGCAGTTTAGGGACTAGCGGACCCTACAATGAGCAGTTCTTC
TRBV9,TRBJ2-3,once,TRBD2,15,CASSPRLAHTDTQYF,TGTGCCAGCAGCCCCAGACTAGCCCACACAGATACGCAGTATTTT
TRBV11-2,TRBJ2-1,.,TRBD2,16,CASSPYLAGGSNEQFF,TGTGCCAGCAGCCCGTATCTAGCGGGAGGGAGCAATGAGCAGTTCTTC